This T cell receptor beta chain came from a study of cytomegalovirus exposure and HLA in healthy donors. Findings of the study overall: Reports state that TCR beta sequences accurately predicted most subjects' HLA-A and HLA-B alleles. Trimming of TCR beta V- and J-genes showed a link, identified in a later analysis, to a missense DCLRE1C variant.

Researchers ran the PCR with 60 Vbeta and 13 Jbeta primers. Per the study methods: Later analysis identified 80 million to 85 million unique TCR beta chains, approximately 11 million shared. Assay: immunoSEQ multiplex PCR; the TCRdb copy retains only in-frame clones and omits some. V and J calls plus clone size are reproduced from that table; the DNA served to infer D and trimming. The sample includes approximately 110,000 clones, about 70% seen only once; the top ten take roughly 13%. As concerns this clone: The antigen remains unidentified.

The CDR3 spans 14 residues. The ends were cut back, 2 bases at V and 7 bases at J, with 14 bases in the middle. The sequencing input was PBMCs. This clonotype was sampled from a woman aged 55-69 years in good health and CMV-seropositive. The chain is built from TRBV23-1 and TRBJ1-1; possible D gene TRBD1, 6 bases. TRBV23-1 is given ORF status, its function remaining uncertain. CDR3 nucleotides: TGCGCCAGCAGTCAAGAGGGGGGGCTGGGTGAAGCTTTCTTT. Translation: CASSQEGGLGEAFF.